This T cell receptor beta chain was sequenced in a study of blood T cell repertoires in COVID-19. The overall study: COVID-19 samples collected from the United States, Italy and Spain covered acute and convalescent phases. The analysed material was cDNA or gDNA that came from T cells, B-cell-depleted T cells, or PBMCs.

Study processing details: Amplifying reference gene primers gave estimates of nucleated cell counts. TCRdb keeps only in-frame clones here, not all; method: immunoSEQ multiplex PCR. From that table come the V and J calls and clone size; the DNA was used to work out D and trimming. In the table there are 85,000 to 95,000 clones, 75% to 90% of which are singletons. This CDR3 contains 15 residues. V lost 1 base, J lost 1 base, and 4 bases stayed unmatched. Germline CDR1 SGHTA, CDR2 FQGNSA. The source of this sequence is a woman of 80 years or more with acute or convalescent COVID-19. Sequences were obtained from peripheral blood. V usage is TRBV7-2 and J usage is TRBJ2-7, with 7 positions matching TRBD2. The CDR3: CASSLVAGASYEQYF. CDR3 nucleotides: TGTGCCAGCAGCTTAGTTGCGGGAGCTTCCTACGAGCAGTACTTC.